The 30 T cell receptor beta chains presented below share a single source sample, sequenced in a study of regulatory and conventional T cells in RAG deficiency. Blood CD4+ CD25-high CD127-low regulatory T cells supplied the genomic DNA template. Assay: immunoSEQ multiplex PCR; the TCRdb copy retains only in-frame clones and omits some. Found here are fewer than 9,500 clones, approximately 93% of them singletons; the top ten hold roughly 1.4%. The same specimen was also included in a second study, on regulatory T cells. That study reports: The PCR used 52 TRBV and 13 TRBJ primers.

Sequencing was done on a sample of CD127- CD25+ CD4+ Tregs sorted from blood. The receptors shown here come from a human donor in good health.

The chain couples TRBV11-2 to TRBJ1-1; TRBD1 agrees at 10 bases. The germline V gene encodes CDR1 SGHAT and CDR2 FQNNGV. The length of the CDR3 is 15 residues. Trimming removed 2 bases from V and 1 base from J; junction bases left unmatched: 1. The CDR3: CASSLRQGANTEAFF. In nucleotides, the CDR3 is TGTGCCAGCAGCTTACGACAGGGGGCGAACACTGAAGCTTTCTTT.

The gene calls are TRBV7-2 and TRBJ2-7, with 10 bases identical to TRBD1. The CDR3 extends over 15 amino acids. J was trimmed by 6 bases and V by 3 bases; bases with no gene match: 8. Germline V CDR1 and CDR2: SGHTA, FQGNSA. The CDR3 bases are TGTGCCAGCAGCTTCCTGGACAGGGGGACAGCCGAGCAGTACTTC. Amino acid sequence: CASSFLDRGTAEQYF.

This chain uses TRBV5-6 with TRBJ1-2; D remains unclear. There are 15 residues in the CDR3. The germline gives CDR1 SGHDT, CDR2 YYEEEE. V lost 4 bases, J lost 0 bases, and 13 bases lay in between. CDR3 in DNA: TGTGCCAGCAGCGCGATCAACGGTCCTAACTATGGCTACACCTTC. It specifies CASSAINGPNYGYTF.

The chain has TRBV2 and TRBJ2-3, with a tentative D call TRBD1 (6 bases). Germline CDR1 and CDR2: SNHLY and FYNNEI. This CDR3 has 17 amino acids. The V end was cut by 3 bases, the J end by 1 base, with 17 bases between. The CDR3 loop is CASSDIVGGIGTDTQYF. For the CDR3, the DNA is TGTGCCAGCAGTGACATCGTAGGGGGTATCGGCACAGATACGCAGTATTTT. Using reference TRBV2 and TRBJ2-3 for the parts outside the CDR3, the full variable domain is EPEVTQTPSHQVTQMGQEVILRCVPISNHLYFYWYRQILGQKVEFLVSFYNNEISEKSEIFDDQFSVERPDGSNFTLKIRSTKLEDSAMYFCASSDIVGGIGTDTQYFGPGTRLTVL.

The chain joins TRBV7-6 to TRBJ2-3; D is unresolved. CDR1 and CDR2 (germline): SGHVS, FNYEAQ. This CDR3 has 14 amino acids. Trimming stripped 5 bases from V and 1 base from J, with 10 bases between. The CDR3 is CASSNGPRTDTQYF. The CDR3 nucleotides read TGTGCCAGCAGCAATGGCCCCCGCACAGATACGCAGTATTTT. Variable domain in full (rest from reference TRBV7-6 and TRBJ2-3): GAGVSQSPRYKVTKRGQDVALRCDPISGHVSLYWYRQALGQGPEFLTYFNYEAQQDKSGLPNDRFSAERPEGSISTLTIQRTEQRDSAMYRCASSNGPRTDTQYFGPGTRLTVL.

V gene TRBV6-5 combines with J gene TRBJ2-4; 8 bases map to TRBD1. With V trimmed by 7 bases and J by 0 bases, 5 bases remained unmatched. The CDR3 covers 15 residues. Looked up from germline, CDR1 is MNHEY and CDR2 is SVGAGI. The CDR3 bases are TGTGCCAGCACCGATACAGGGGGAGCCAAAAACATTCAGTACTTC. Its translation is CASTDTGGAKNIQYF.

The count of this clone is one. The genes are TRBV30 and TRBJ1-2; D ambiguous. Trimming shortened V by 0 bases and J by 1 base, and 18 bases separated the two germline ends. Germline V gene sequence: CDR1 GTSNPN, CDR2 SVGIG (reference sequence). The CDR3 loop spans 17 amino acids. In DNA form, the CDR3 reads TGTGCCTGGAGTGTAGTCGGGAGTTGGCGGGTTAACTATGGCTACACCTTC. This codes for CAWSVVGSWRVNYGYTF.

The chain joins TRBV14 to TRBJ1-6; D is unresolved. CDR1 is SGHDN and CDR2 is FVKESK in the germline V gene. V was shortened by 0 bases and J by 10 bases, with 19 bases between the two germline ends. CDR3 size: 17 residues. The CDR3 loop reads CASSQEAGWTLRSPLHF. The CDR3, as DNA: TGTGCCAGCAGCCAAGAAGCCGGATGGACTCTACGATCACCCCTCCACTTT.

The V call is TRBV7-9, the J call TRBJ2-1; 13 bases are a match to TRBD2. With 5 bases clipped from V and 4 bases from J, the junction kept 5 bases outside the gene matches. The CDR3 extends over 16 amino acids. The V gene's germline CDR1 is SEHNR and CDR2 FQNEAQ (reference sequence). The CDR3: CASSTGLAGVYNEQFF. The CDR3 DNA follows: TGTGCCAGCAGCACCGGACTAGCGGGGGTGTACAATGAGCAGTTCTTC.

The chain uses TRBV11-2 and TRBJ1-5; a possible D gene is TRBD1 (5 bases). The CDR3 sequence is 15 residues long. Germline V gene sequence: CDR1 SGHAT, CDR2 FQNNGV. Trimming cost V 5 bases and J 6 bases, with 17 bases left between them. The CDR3 DNA follows: TGTGCCAGCAGCCCCCAACCCGGGGGGGGTCAGCCCCAGCATTTT. It codes for CASSPQPGGGQPQHF.

This clone was counted only a few times. The chain joins TRBV5-1 to TRBJ2-1; 8 nucleotides agree with TRBD2. This CDR3 is 15 amino acids long. Germline V CDR1 and CDR2: SGHRS, YFSETQ. The trim removed 3 bases at V and 5 bases at J, leaving 7 bases unmatched. In DNA, the CDR3 is TGCGCCAGCAGCTCCTGGACTAGCCGAAACAATGAGCAGTTCTTC. Translated: CASSSWTSRNNEQFF.

This chain uses TRBV6-1 with TRBJ1-1, with 9 bases aligning to TRBD1. CDR3 length: 15 residues. Germline lookup yields CDR1 MNHNS and CDR2 SASEGT. V dropped 0 bases and J dropped 9; count of bases not matched to a gene: 8. The CDR3 loop is CASSEATGGAPQAFF. CDR3 coding DNA: TGTGCCAGCAGTGAAGCTACAGGGGGCGCCCCTCAAGCTTTCTTT.

This CDR3 reads CAWRRRGLGNTEAFF. The CDR3 nucleotides are TGTGCCTGGAGGCGCAGGGGGCTTGGGAACACTGAAGCTTTCTTT. The chain employs TRBV30 and TRBJ1-1; 8 nucleotides align to TRBD1. Germline V lookup: CDR1 GTSNPN, CDR2 SVGIG (reference sequence). This CDR3 is 15 amino acids long. Trimming took 3 bases from V and 1 from J; bases not matched to a gene: 7.

The gene calls are TRBV7-9 and TRBJ1-2, with 7 nucleotides matching TRBD1. There are 13 residues in the CDR3. Germline CDR1 and CDR2: SEHNR and FQNEAQ (reference sequence). The V gene end was trimmed by 3 bases and the J gene end by 8 bases; junction bases not matched to a gene: 6. CDR3 residues: CASSFPGQWGYTF. CDR3 DNA: TGTGCCAGCAGCTTCCCGGGACAGTGGGGCTACACCTTC.

This chain links TRBV7-2 with TRBJ2-7, with 8 bases lining up with TRBD1. V lost 5 bases and J lost 4; bases outside the gene matches: 7. The germline V gene has CDR1 SGHTA and CDR2 FQGNSA. The length of the CDR3 is 14 residues. CDR3 in amino acids: CASSNTGGFYEQYF. The CDR3 DNA is TGTGCCAGCAGCAACACAGGGGGTTTTTACGAGCAGTACTTC. The whole variable domain, filled in from reference TRBV7-2 and TRBJ2-7, reads GAGVSQSPSNKVTEKGKDVELRCDPISGHTALYWYRQSLGQGLEFLIYFQGNSAPDKSGLPSDRFSAERTGGSVSTLTIQRTQQEDSAVYLCASSNTGGFYEQYFGPGTRLTVT.

This chain uses TRBV16 with TRBJ1-2, with 7 nucleotides matching TRBD1. With 3 bases clipped from V and 7 bases from J, the junction kept 11 bases outside the gene matches. The CDR3 runs to 15 residues. Looked up from germline, CDR1 is KGHSY and CDR2 is FQNENV. The CDR3 nucleotides are TGTGCCAGCAGCCATTTCGCCGGGACAGCGGGTGGCTACACCTTC. Amino acids: CASSHFAGTAGGYTF.

This chain uses TRBV7-9 with TRBJ1-1, with D tentatively TRBD1 (5 bases). Germline V gene data show CDR1 as SEHNR and CDR2 as FQNEAQ (reference sequence). The CDR3 contains 15 residues. V lost 4 bases and J lost 4, with 16 bases in between. CDR3 sequence (DNA): TGTGCCAGCAGCTGGGCCAGGGAAGGGGTCACTGAAGCTTTCTTT. Translating gives CASSWAREGVTEAFF.

The J gene is TRBJ2-3, the V gene TRBV27; D unresolved. Germline CDR1 and CDR2: MNHEY and SMNVEV (reference sequence). Trimming removed 5 bases from V and 3 bases from J, with 18 bases in between. The CDR3 is made up of 16 amino acids. The CDR3 protein is CASSHQLMVRTDTQYF. CDR3 DNA: TGTGCCAGCAGTCACCAACTAATGGTGAGGACAGATACGCAGTATTTT.

This rearrangement joins TRBV7-9 to TRBJ2-1, with D perhaps matching TRBD2 (5 bases). From germline, CDR1 is SEHNR and CDR2 FQNEAQ (reference sequence). Trimming cost V 5 bases and J 12 bases, with 23 bases left between them. The CDR3 length is 15 residues. The CDR3 sequence is CASSVRVGRMSSQFF. For the CDR3, the DNA is TGTGCCAGCAGCGTAAGGGTTGGGAGAATGAGTTCGCAGTTCTTC. Drawing the rest from reference TRBV7-9 and TRBJ2-1, the complete variable domain is DTGVSQNPRHKITKRGQNVTFRCDPISEHNRLYWYRQTLGQGPEFLTYFQNEAQLEKSRLLSDRFSAERPKGSFSTLEIQRTEQGDSAMYLCASSVRVGRMSSQFFGPGTRLTVL.

This clone turned up a few times. This sequence joins TRBV6-5 and TRBJ1-3, with a tentative D call TRBD1 (6 bases). Germline CDR1 reads MNHEY; CDR2 reads SVGAGI. The CDR3 length is 16 residues. Trimming took 0 bases from V and 2 from J, leaving 11 bases between them. The CDR3 loop is CASSYSRQDPGNTIYF. CDR3 bases: TGTGCCAGCAGTTACTCGCGACAGGACCCTGGAAACACCATATATTTT.

The chain is built from TRBV19 and TRBJ2-1, with 9 bases lining up with TRBD2. The J segment lost 6 bases and the V segment lost 6 bases, leaving 9 bases of the junction unmatched. CDR3 length equals 15 residues. Germline values: CDR1 LNHDA, CDR2 SQIVND (reference sequence). This CDR3 reads CASSPEGLAGNEQFF. The CDR3 DNA reads as TGTGCCAGTAGCCCAGAGGGACTAGCAGGCAATGAGCAGTTCTTC.

The chain carries TRBV27 and TRBJ2-7; 7 positions agree with TRBD1. Germline V CDR1 and CDR2: MNHEY, SMNVEV (reference sequence). V lost 4 bases and J lost 2; bases outside the gene matches: 5. The CDR3 runs 14 residues. The CDR3 loop reads CASSWRGTAYEQYF. Written as DNA, the CDR3 is TGTGCCAGCAGTTGGAGAGGGACAGCCTACGAGCAGTACTTC.

This clone was found once. The chain has TRBV5-4 and TRBJ2-1; D possibly corresponds to TRBD2 (6 bases). The CDR3 consists of 16 residues. The germline V gene encodes CDR1 SGHNT and CDR2 YYREEE (reference sequence). V was trimmed by 0 bases and J by 4 bases, leaving 14 bases between them. The CDR3: CASSLETSLRYNEQFF. CDR3 coding DNA: TGTGCCAGCAGCTTGGAAACTAGCCTCAGGTACAATGAGCAGTTCTTC. The full variable domain, in which reference TRBV5-4 and TRBJ2-1 provide the parts outside the CDR3, is ETGVTQSPTHLIKTRGQQVTLRCSSQSGHNTVSWYQQALGQGPQFIFQYYREEENGRGNFPPRFSGLQFPNYSSELNVNALELDDSALYLCASSLETSLRYNEQFFGPGTRLTVL.

This clone turned up a few times. The chain combines TRBV4-3 with TRBJ2-3, with a tentative D call TRBD2 (5 bases). V was shortened by 4 bases and J by 0 bases, with 11 bases between the two germline ends. CDR1 and CDR2 (germline): LGHNA, YSLEER. This CDR3 is built from 15 residues. The CDR3 nucleotides are TGCGCCAGCAGCCCCCGGGGTGCAAGCACAGATACGCAGTATTTT. It specifies CASSPRGASTDTQYF.

The V and J genes are TRBV7-9 and TRBJ2-6, with 9 bases identical to TRBD1. This CDR3 contains 17 residues. Germline V lookup: CDR1 SEHNR, CDR2 FQNEAQ (reference sequence). V lost 2 bases to trimming and J lost 3 bases; unmatched junction nucleotides: 5. DNA of the CDR3: TGTGCCAGCAGCTTAACGGGACAGGGTTTTGGGGCCAACGTCCTGACTTTC. Translating gives CASSLTGQGFGANVLTF.

The gene calls are TRBV4-3 and TRBJ2-7; TRBD1 is a possible D gene (5 bases). CDR1 and CDR2 from the germline V gene are LGHNA and YSLEER. The CDR3 has 13 residues. V was cut by 1 base and J by 7 bases, with 11 bases left in between. This CDR3 is CASSQGGLTEQYF. The DNA of the CDR3 is TGCGCCAGCAGCCAAGGGGGCTTAACGGAGCAGTACTTC.

The J gene is TRBJ1-2, the V gene TRBV18; TRBD1 is a possible D gene (5 bases). This CDR3 has 16 amino acids. Trimming stripped 3 bases from V and 8 bases from J, with 22 bases between. CDR1 is KGHSH, CDR2 LQKENI, per germline. The CDR3 here is CASSPGPATFPTGYTF. Here the CDR3 DNA reads TGTGCCAGCTCACCGGGGCCGGCGACCTTTCCTACCGGCTACACCTTC.

The V gene is TRBV6-5, the J gene TRBJ1-2, with 7 bases aligning to TRBD1. Germline CDR1 MNHEY, CDR2 SVGAGI. CDR3 size: 14 residues. J lost 2 bases, V lost 2 bases, and 2 bases had no gene match. The CDR3 is CASSYGDRNYGYTF. Here the CDR3 DNA reads TGTGCCAGCAGTTACGGGGACAGAAACTATGGCTACACCTTC.

The chain couples TRBV10-2 to TRBJ2-6, with 7 positions matching TRBD1. The CDR3 has 18 amino acids. Trimming took 7 bases from V and 0 from J; bases not matched to a gene: 12. Germline V gene lookup returns CDR1 WSHSY and CDR2 SAAADI. The CDR3, as DNA: TGCGCCAGCAATAGTGTGGACAGGCGACACTCTGGGGCCAACGTCCTGACTTTC. Protein: CASNSVDRRHSGANVLTF.

V gene TRBV7-9 combines with J gene TRBJ2-2; the match to TRBD2 covers 8 bases. V was pared by 1 base and J by 5 bases, with 9 bases of the junction left unmatched. The CDR3 runs 17 residues. Germline V gene data show CDR1 as SEHNR and CDR2 as FQNEAQ (reference sequence). In DNA form, the CDR3 reads TGTGCCAGCAGCTTAGTCTCGGGAGGGTTTAGGACCGGGGAGCTGTTTTTT. Its protein is CASSLVSGGFRTGELFF. The whole variable domain, filled in from reference TRBV7-9 and TRBJ2-2, reads DTGVSQNPRHKITKRGQNVTFRCDPISEHNRLYWYRQTLGQGPEFLTYFQNEAQLEKSRLLSDRFSAERPKGSFSTLEIQRTEQGDSAMYLCASSLVSGGFRTGELFFGEGSRLTVL.